The 19 T cell receptor beta chains below come from one sample, sequenced in a study of human T cells and chemical hapten exposure. Time point given: pre-sensitization, week 0. Treatment meaning: therapeutic diphenylcyclopropenone sensitization with weekly scalp DPC. Each CDR3 protein gets one entry after TCRdb re-called the RACE reads with MiXCR. The profile covers about 70,000 distinct CDR3 sequences, with approximately 11% appearing a single time and 4.5% to 5.5% taken by the ten largest. Material: whole blood, obtained in connection with sensitization to the hapten diphenylcyclopropenone (DPC). These receptors were collected from a woman aged 45 to 65 with alopecia areata. Some clones in this sample may be carry-over from other donors' samples.

This clonotype came up a few times. The chain links TRBV6-5 to TRBJ1-1; D is ambiguous. Germline CDR1 and CDR2: MNHEY and SVGAGI. V was shortened by 6 bases and J by 9 bases, with 23 bases between the two germline ends. This CDR3 is built from 15 residues. The DNA of the CDR3 is TGTGCCAGCAGCAAGAACATCCCTAGCGCCACCAAAGCTTTCTTT. Amino acid sequence: CASSKNIPSATKAFF.

This clonotype occurred many times. V gene TRBV24-1 combines with J gene TRBJ2-1, with D possibly being TRBD2 (6 bases). Trimming shortened V by 4 bases and J by 6 bases, and 15 bases separated the two germline ends. Germline assignment: CDR1 KGHDR and CDR2 SFDVKD. The length of the CDR3 is 15 residues. The DNA for the CDR3 is TGTGCCACCAGTGACCACGGACTACCTACCAATGAGCAGTTCTTC. This sequence encodes CATSDHGLPTNEQFF.

In this sample, this clonotype turned up many times. This sequence joins TRBV20-1 and TRBJ2-1, with D maybe TRBD1 (6 bases). CDR3 length equals 16 residues. V lost 1 base and J lost 3, with 16 bases in between. The V gene's germline CDR1 is DFQATT and CDR2 SNEGSKA (reference sequence). The CDR3 spells CSARGGPGVLYNEQFF. DNA of the CDR3: TGCAGTGCTAGAGGGGGTCCAGGGGTCCTCTACAATGAGCAGTTCTTC.

CDR3 in amino acids: CSVGTVDYGYTF. The DNA for the CDR3 is TGCAGCGTTGGGACAGTCGACTATGGCTACACCTTC. The chain carries TRBV29-1 and TRBJ1-2; tentative D call: TRBD1 (6 bases). The CDR3 runs to 12 residues. Per germline, CDR1 SQVTM and CDR2 ANQGSEA. The germline V and J ends were trimmed by 4 bases and 3 bases, with 9 bases remaining between them. The full variable domain, in which reference TRBV29-1 and TRBJ1-2 provide the parts outside the CDR3, is SAVISQKPSRDICQRGTSLTIQCQVDSQVTMMFWYRQQPGQSLTLIATANQGSEATYESGFVIDKFPISRPNLTFSTLTVSNMSPEDSSIYLCSVGTVDYGYTFGSGTRLTVV.

This clonotype was seen a handful of times. The rearrangement links TRBV28 to TRBJ2-3, with D hard to call. Germline V gives CDR1 MDHEN, CDR2 SYDVKM. The CDR3 runs 13 residues. Trimming stripped 3 bases from V and 4 bases from J, with 8 bases between. The CDR3 is CASSFAVSDTQYF. CDR3 nucleotides: TGTGCCAGCAGTTTTGCGGTCTCAGATACGCAGTATTTT.

This clonotype has a handful of counts. The chain carries TRBV7-2 and TRBJ1-2; D ambiguous. Per germline, CDR1 SGHTA and CDR2 FQGNSA. This CDR3 has 13 amino acids. V lost 1 base to trimming and J lost 4 bases, with 7 bases between them. CDR3 loop: CASSLGRAYGYTF. CDR3 sequence (DNA): TGTGCCAGCAGCTTAGGACGGGCCTATGGCTACACCTTC.

This clonotype was recorded a few times. The V and J genes are TRBV7-8 and TRBJ1-4; weak D call: TRBD1 (6 bases). V lost 0 bases and J lost 8, with 16 bases in between. The germline V gene has CDR1 SGHVS and CDR2 FQNEAQ. The CDR3 totals 16 residues. CDR3 DNA sequence: TGTGCCAGCAGCTTAGCGCTTACGGGGGCGCAGGAAAAACTGTTTTTT. Its protein product is CASSLALTGAQEKLFF.

The rearrangement links TRBV5-1 to TRBJ2-6; 9 bases agree with TRBD2. Germline values: CDR1 SGHRS, CDR2 YFSETQ. The CDR3 contains 19 residues. The ends lost 3 bases at V and 3 bases at J; junction bases unmatched: 13. The CDR3 protein is CASSSQGGAGGGGANVLTF. The CDR3 region has the DNA TGCGCCAGCAGCTCCCAGGGTGGAGCGGGGGGCGGTGGGGCCAACGTCCTGACTTTC. Using reference TRBV5-1 and TRBJ2-6 for the parts outside the CDR3, the full variable domain is KAGVTQTPRYLIKTRGQQVTLSCSPISGHRSVSWYQQTPGQGLQFLFEYFSETQRNKGNFPGRFSGRQFSNSRSEMNVSTLELGDSALYLCASSSQGGAGGGGANVLTFGAGSRLTVL.

This clonotype was seen at least ten times. The V gene is TRBV5-1, the J gene TRBJ2-5; TRBD2 is a possible D gene (5 bases). The V end lost 4 bases, the J end lost 4 bases, and 8 bases lay between the germline ends. Looked up from germline, CDR1 is SGHRS and CDR2 is YFSETQ. This CDR3 has 12 amino acids. CDR3 sequence (DNA): TGCGCCAGCAGCCGTGCGGGAGAGACCCAGTACTTC. Translating it yields CASSRAGETQYF.

This clonotype was seen at least ten times. The CDR3 nucleotides read TGCGCCAGCAGCCAAGACGTGTTTGGGACTTCCACCTACAATGAGCAGTTCTTC. Encoded protein: CASSQDVFGTSTYNEQFF. The rearrangement links TRBV4-3 to TRBJ2-1, with D possibly being TRBD2 (6 bases). CDR1 and CDR2 from the germline V gene are LGHNA and YSLEER. Trimming removed 0 bases from V and 2 bases from J, with 17 bases in between. This CDR3 comprises 18 residues.

This clonotype appeared a few times. The chain combines TRBV29-1 with TRBJ1-1, with a possible D match to TRBD1 (5 bases). V dropped 6 bases and J dropped 3 bases, with 11 bases sitting between them. CDR3 length: 12 amino acids. Germline CDR1 is SQVTM and CDR2 is ANQGSEA. The CDR3 region is CSVHRGDTEAFF. DNA for the CDR3: TGCAGCGTCCACCGAGGGGACACTGAAGCTTTCTTT.

The CDR3 protein is CSVEIGSGAFF. The CDR3 DNA is TGCAGCGTTGAAATAGGGAGTGGTGCTTTCTTT. The chain carries TRBV29-1 and TRBJ1-1; unclear D gene. The V and J ends lost 2 bases and 11 bases respectively, with 12 bases between them. CDR3 length: 11 residues. Germline V gene lookup returns CDR1 SQVTM and CDR2 ANQGSEA.

This clonotype was seen ten or more times. The CDR3 sequence is CASSQDTRRDTEAFF. CDR3 DNA sequence: TGTGCCAGCAGCCAAGATACGCGGCGGGACACTGAAGCTTTCTTT. The chain recombines TRBV3-1 with TRBJ1-1; no reliable D call. V dropped 0 bases and J dropped 3 bases, with 11 bases sitting between them. The CDR3 runs 15 residues. From germline, CDR1 is LGHDT and CDR2 YNNKEL (reference sequence). The entire variable domain, with the rest obtained from reference TRBV3-1 and TRBJ1-1, is as follows: DTAVSQTPKYLVTQMGNDKSIKCEQNLGHDTMYWYKQDSKKFLKIMFSYNNKELIINETVPNRFSPKSPDKAHLNLHINSLELGDSAVYFCASSQDTRRDTEAFFGQGTRLTVV.

In its sample, this clonotype was seen a few times. The chain is built from TRBV10-3 and TRBJ2-1; D might be TRBD1 (6 bases). CDR3 length: 15 amino acids. The germline V and J ends were trimmed by 0 bases and 8 bases, with 14 bases remaining between them. Germline V gene sequence: CDR1 ENHRY, CDR2 SYGVKD. CDR3 coding DNA: TGTGCCATCAGTGAGTCGAACAGGGCTTCGTATGAGCAGTTCTTC. This sequence encodes CAISESNRASYEQFF.

This clonotype was recorded many times. The rearrangement joins TRBV29-1 to TRBJ2-3; D remains ambiguous. CDR3 size: 12 residues. Germline V gives CDR1 SQVTM, CDR2 ANQGSEA. V was shortened by 2 bases and J by 4 bases, with 7 bases between the two germline ends. In nucleotides, the CDR3 is TGCAGCGTTGAACGTCCACCAGATACGCAGTATTTT. Translation: CSVERPPDTQYF.

The chain joins TRBV12-3 or TRBV12-4 to TRBJ1-3; no definite D call. This CDR3 is 14 amino acids long. Trimming cost V 3 bases and J 2 bases, with 8 bases left between them. This CDR3 reads CASSFGGAGNTIYF. CDR3 sequence (DNA): TGTGCCAGCAGTTTCGGCGGGGCTGGAAACACCATATATTTT.

The chain uses TRBV25-1 and TRBJ2-3, with D unresolved. V was pared by 3 bases and J by 2 bases, with 6 bases between. Germline loops: CDR1 MGHDK, CDR2 SYGVNS. This CDR3 spans 13 amino acids. The CDR3: CASSDPYTDTQYF. CDR3 DNA: TGTGCCAGCAGTGATCCATACACAGATACGCAGTATTTT. The full variable domain, completed using reference TRBV25-1 and TRBJ2-3, is EADIYQTPRYLVIGTGKKITLECSQTMGHDKMYWYQQDPGMELHLIHYSYGVNSTEKGDLSSESTVSRIRTEHFPLTLESARPSHTSQYLCASSDPYTDTQYFGPGTRLTVL.

This clonotype was observed a few times. The chain is built from TRBV7-6 and TRBJ2-5, with TRBD2 matching 7 bases. With V trimmed by 5 bases and J by 5 bases, 14 bases remained unmatched. Germline V gives CDR1 SGHVS, CDR2 FNYEAQ. This CDR3 region has 16 residues. The CDR3 nucleotides read TGTGCCAGCAGCCCACTCAGCAGCGTCGGGGGGGAGACCCAGTACTTC. This sequence encodes CASSPLSSVGGETQYF.

In its sample, this clonotype was seen many times. J is TRBJ1-5 and V is TRBV7-9; D is unclear. Germline CDR1 and CDR2: SEHNR and FQNEAQ (reference sequence). The CDR3 length is 15 residues. Trimming took off 5 bases at V and 4 bases at J, with 15 bases between the two ends. The CDR3 region has the DNA TGTGCCAGCAGCCTCGGCGGTCTGGTGAATCAGCCCCAGCATTTT. Protein product: CASSLGGLVNQPQHF.